The source of this TCR beta chain is a study of blood T cell repertoires in COVID-19. CDR3 length: 13 residues. Unmatched junction bases numbered 5, after V lost 8 bases and J lost 6 bases. Looked up from germline, CDR1 is GTSNPN and CDR2 is SVGIG (reference sequence). Authors' processing steps: Reference gene primer amplification gave nucleated cell count estimates. Data came from immunoSEQ multiplex PCR; TCRdb stores just in-frame clones and leaves some out. Clone size and V and J calls were adopted from that table, with D and trimming inferred from the DNA. Among roughly 69,000 clones listed, over 60% were seen once. This clone was seen more than once but under ten times.

J is TRBJ1-6 and V is TRBV30, with TRBD1 matching over 9 bases. The receptor's source is a human donor in a cohort sampled during active COVID-19. The sequencing sample was made of peripheral blood. Here the CDR3 DNA reads TGTGCCGCGGACAGGGGAGTTAATTCACCCCTCCACTTT. It is translated as CAADRGVNSPLHF. The variable domain in full, with the rest retrieved from reference TRBV30 and TRBJ1-6, is SQTIHQWPATLVQPVGSPLSLECTVEGTSNPNLYWYRQAAGRGLQLLFYSVGIGQISSEVPQNLSASRPQDRQFILSSKKLLLSDSGFYLCAADRGVNSPLHFGNGTRLTVT.